Below are 10 T cell receptor beta chains sequenced from a single sample in a study of blood T cell repertoires in COVID-19. Some clones are missing from TCRdb's copy, which holds only in-frame ones; the method was immunoSEQ multiplex PCR. This table has about 300,000 clones, 88% appearing once. Sequenced input: peripheral blood. These receptors originate from a woman in her 30s who had recovered from COVID-19.

The chain joins TRBV5-1 to TRBJ2-5, with D tentatively TRBD1 (6 bases). From germline, CDR1 is SGHRS and CDR2 YFSETQ. The CDR3 sequence is 16 residues long. V was trimmed by 4 bases and J by 0 bases, leaving 16 bases between them. CDR3 residues: CASSPTPTGYQETQYF. Here the CDR3 DNA reads TGCGCCAGCAGCCCAACTCCCACAGGGTACCAAGAGACCCAGTACTTC.

V is TRBV3-1 (or the pseudogene TRBV3-2) and J is TRBJ2-1; D gene uncertain. This CDR3 has 12 amino acids. CDR1 and CDR2 from the germline V gene are LGHDT and YNNKEL (reference sequence). V lost 1 base to trimming and J lost 6 bases, with 4 bases between them. CDR3 sequence (DNA): TGTGCCAGCAGCCAAGCCTTCAATGAGCAGTTCTTC. It yields the protein CASSQAFNEQFF.

The sample holds a few counts of this clone. The V call is TRBV28, the J call TRBJ2-5; TRBD2 aligns across 14 bases. The germline CDR1 and CDR2 sequences are MDHEN and SYDVKM. This CDR3 region has 15 residues. With 8 bases clipped from V and 2 bases from J, the junction kept 4 bases outside the gene matches. In nucleotides, the CDR3 is TGTGCCAGCGGGACTAGCGGGGGTTCTCAAGAGACCCAGTACTTC. Amino acid sequence: CASGTSGGSQETQYF. Using reference TRBV28 and TRBJ2-5 for the parts outside the CDR3, the full variable domain is DVKVTQSSRYLVKRTGEKVFLECVQDMDHENMFWYRQDPGLGLRLIYFSYDVKMKEKGDIPEGYSVSREKKERFSLILESASTNQTSMYLCASGTSGGSQETQYFGPGTRLLVL.

The gene calls are TRBV19 and TRBJ1-2; D uncertain. The CDR3 is 13 amino acids. Germline V CDR1 and CDR2: LNHDA, SQIVND (reference sequence). The V gene lost 0 bases and the J gene lost 8 bases, with 10 bases spanning the gap. The CDR3 is CASSIEGERGYTF. In DNA, the CDR3 is TGTGCCAGTAGTATAGAAGGAGAGCGGGGCTACACCTTC.

The V and J genes are TRBV5-4 and TRBJ2-7; perhaps TRBD2 as D (6 bases). Germline V gene lookup returns CDR1 SGHNT and CDR2 YYREEE (reference sequence). The CDR3 consists of 15 residues. V was shortened by 4 bases and J by 3 bases, with 17 bases between the two germline ends. CDR3 amino acids: CASSGGTFTNYEQYF. In DNA form, the CDR3 reads TGTGCCAGCAGCGGCGGGACCTTTACTAACTACGAGCAGTACTTC.

The chain recombines TRBV29-1 with TRBJ2-1, with 7 bases aligning to TRBD1. The germline CDR1 and CDR2 sequences are SQVTM and ANQGSEA. V trimming: 5 bases; J trimming: 4 bases; junction bases outside the gene matches: 8. This CDR3 region has 14 residues. CDR3 protein: CSVPYRGGYNEQFF. The DNA for the CDR3 is TGCAGCGTTCCATACAGGGGTGGGTACAATGAGCAGTTCTTC.

This clone is a singleton in its sample. The chain carries TRBV5-4 and TRBJ2-5; TRBD2 aligns across 8 bases. The CDR3 is 17 residues long. V was clipped by 1 base and J by 5 bases; unmatched bases: 13. Looked up from germline, CDR1 is SGHNT and CDR2 is YYREEE (reference sequence). The CDR3 reads CASSLPSGGDFGETQYF. CDR3 in DNA: TGTGCCAGCAGCTTGCCCAGCGGGGGCGATTTCGGGGAGACCCAGTACTTC.

The J gene is TRBJ1-6, the V gene TRBV5-4; unclear D gene. Per the germline V gene, CDR1 is SGHNT and CDR2 is YYREEE (reference sequence). V lost 4 bases to trimming and J lost 3 bases, with 14 bases between them. The CDR3 contains 16 residues. CDR3 loop: CASSPRGSYYNSPLHF. DNA for the CDR3: TGTGCCAGCAGCCCACGAGGGAGCTACTATAATTCACCCCTCCACTTT. Using reference TRBV5-4 and TRBJ1-6 for the parts outside the CDR3, the full variable domain is ETGVTQSPTHLIKTRGQQVTLRCSSQSGHNTVSWYQQALGQGPQFIFQYYREEENGRGNFPPRFSGLQFPNYSSELNVNALELDDSALYLCASSPRGSYYNSPLHFGNGTRLTVT.

This chain links TRBV14 with TRBJ1-1; TRBD1 is a possible D gene (5 bases). The CDR3 is made up of 14 amino acids. Germline assignment: CDR1 SGHDN and CDR2 FVKESK. V lost 1 base and J lost 3, with 9 bases in between. CDR3: CASSQAGSYTEAFF. In DNA, the CDR3 is TGTGCCAGCAGCCAAGCAGGGTCGTACACTGAAGCTTTCTTT.

The chain is built from TRBV29-1 and TRBJ2-1, with D maybe TRBD2 (6 bases). The germline V gene has CDR1 SQVTM and CDR2 ANQGSEA. The CDR3 has 9 amino acids. The V and J ends lost 4 bases and 13 bases respectively, with 8 bases between them. CDR3 in amino acids: CSVGRGQFF. DNA for the CDR3: TGCAGCGTTGGGAGGGGCCAGTTCTTC.